These 25 T cell receptor beta chains were all obtained from the same sample, sequenced in a study of CD8 T cells in ankylosing spondylitis. Their specific antigens are unknown. Whole-study findings and limits: For ankylosing spondylitis blood, a TCR beta motif of 7 to 9 highly homologous variants appeared characteristic.

TCRdb fed the 5' RACE reads into MiXCR, producing one record per CDR3 protein. In the table there are approximately 400,000 distinct CDR3 sequences, about 25% of which are singletons. The sequenced sample consisted of blood, either unsorted or a sorted T cell fraction (not recorded which). The receptors come from a male donor with ankylosing spondylitis.

V and J are TRBV7-9 and TRBJ2-2, with 9 positions matching TRBD2. V lost 4 bases to trimming and J lost 7 bases; unmatched junction nucleotides: 7. The CDR3 spans 15 residues. Looked up from germline, CDR1 is SEHNR and CDR2 is FQNEAQ (reference sequence). This chain's CDR3 is CASSSLAGEIGELFF. The CDR3 DNA reads TGTGCCAGCAGCTCCTTAGCGGGAGAAATCGGGGAGCTGTTTTTT.

This clonotype has at least ten counts. The rearrangement joins TRBV7-2 to TRBJ2-5; D is perhaps TRBD1 (5 bases). V was trimmed by 2 bases and J by 2 bases, leaving 12 bases between them. Germline values: CDR1 SGHTA, CDR2 FQGNSA. The CDR3 loop spans 15 amino acids. The CDR3 DNA follows: TGTGCCAGCAGCTTAAATAAGGGGTATCAAGAGACCCAGTACTTC. Protein: CASSLNKGYQETQYF.

The chain is built from TRBV5-1 and TRBJ1-4; D is perhaps TRBD1 (5 bases). The CDR3 contains 15 residues. V lost 4 bases and J 8 bases, leaving 18 bases between the germline ends. Germline loops: CDR1 SGHRS, CDR2 YFSETQ. In nucleotides, the CDR3 is TGCGCCAGCAGCCAATATTCCGGGGGAGGGGAAAAACTGTTTTTT. Translation gives CASSQYSGGGEKLFF. The full variable domain, rest sourced from reference TRBV5-1 and TRBJ1-4, is KAGVTQTPRYLIKTRGQQVTLSCSPISGHRSVSWYQQTPGQGLQFLFEYFSETQRNKGNFPGRFSGRQFSNSRSEMNVSTLELGDSALYLCASSQYSGGGEKLFFGSGTQLSVL.

The V gene is TRBV7-9, the J gene TRBJ2-1; D tentatively fits TRBD1 or TRBD2 (5 bases each). Trimming took off 4 bases at V and 6 bases at J, with 10 bases between the two ends. Germline V gene lookup returns CDR1 SEHNR and CDR2 FQNEAQ (reference sequence). The CDR3 length is 13 residues. In DNA, the CDR3 is TGTGCCAGCAGCTACCGGGACGCCAATGAGCAGTTCTTC. This encodes CASSYRDANEQFF.

The chain carries TRBV4-2 and TRBJ1-1; D call uncertain. CDR3 length: 13 residues. The ends were cut back, 4 bases at V and 8 bases at J, with 14 bases in the middle. Germline assignment: CDR1 LGHNA and CDR2 YNFKEQ. The CDR3 DNA reads TGTGCCAGCAGCCCCCAGGTGGGCACAGAAGCTTTCTTT. It encodes CASSPQVGTEAFF.

V gene TRBV6-1 combines with J gene TRBJ1-2; D may be TRBD1 (6 bases). This CDR3 comprises 14 residues. Trimming cost V 4 bases and J 3 bases, with 12 bases left between them. The germline CDR1 and CDR2 sequences are MNHNS and SASEGT. CDR3: CASSGRGMDYGYTF. The CDR3 DNA sequence: TGTGCCAGCAGTGGGAGGGGGATGGACTATGGCTACACCTTC.

The J gene is TRBJ2-5, the V gene TRBV3-1, with D hard to call. The CDR3 length is 11 residues. Germline-derived CDR1 and CDR2 are LGHDT and YNNKEL (reference sequence). Trimming shortened V by 0 bases and J by 7 bases, and 3 bases separated the two germline ends. The CDR3 protein is CASSQDWTQYF. The CDR3 bases are TGTGCCAGCAGCCAAGACTGGACCCAGTACTTC.

The chain employs TRBV7-9 and TRBJ2-5; D may be TRBD1 (6 bases). Trimming removed 2 bases from V and 10 bases from J, with 14 bases in between. Germline CDR1 SEHNR, CDR2 FQNEAQ (reference sequence). The CDR3 consists of 13 residues. CDR3 nucleotides: TGTGCCAGCAGCTTACTGGGGGCCCTAAGCCAGTACTTC. Its translation is CASSLLGALSQYF.

The CDR3 loop is CASRSKGVYGYTF. The CDR3 DNA is TGTGCCAGCAGATCCAAGGGCGTCTATGGCTACACCTTC. V gene TRBV7-9 combines with J gene TRBJ1-2; no clear D gene. The germline V gene encodes CDR1 SEHNR and CDR2 FQNEAQ (reference sequence). The CDR3 is 13 amino acids. V was pared by 6 bases and J by 4 bases, with 12 bases between.

This clonotype was seen more than once but under ten times. The J gene is TRBJ2-1, the V gene TRBV7-2, with TRBD1 matching over 9 bases. CDR1 and CDR2 (germline): SGHTA, FQGNSA. The length of the CDR3 is 13 residues. Trimming removed 5 bases from V and 9 bases from J; junction bases left unmatched: 5. CDR3 region: CASSATGGGEQFF. The CDR3 bases are TGTGCCAGCAGCGCGACAGGGGGGGGTGAGCAGTTCTTC. Full variable domain (outside the CDR3, taken from reference TRBV7-2 and TRBJ2-1): GAGVSQSPSNKVTEKGKDVELRCDPISGHTALYWYRQSLGQGLEFLIYFQGNSAPDKSGLPSDRFSAERTGGSVSTLTIQRTQQEDSAVYLCASSATGGGEQFFGPGTRLTVL.

This clonotype was observed a few times. This chain connects TRBV10-1 to TRBJ2-6, with D maybe TRBD1 (5 bases). Germline V gene sequence: CDR1 WNHNN, CDR2 SYGVQD (reference sequence). The CDR3 spans 19 residues. The V gene lost 6 bases and the J gene lost 0 bases, with 21 bases spanning the gap. The CDR3: CASSLELPGQGSGANVLTF. The CDR3 nucleotides read TGCGCCAGCAGCCTAGAGCTACCCGGACAAGGCTCTGGGGCCAACGTCCTGACTTTC.

This rearrangement joins TRBV10-3 to TRBJ2-5, with 12 positions matching TRBD2. This CDR3 region has 18 residues. Germline V gene data show CDR1 as ENHRY and CDR2 as SYGVKD. Trimming removed 5 bases from V and 3 bases from J; junction bases left unmatched: 13. The CDR3 DNA reads as TGTGCCATCAGTTCCCACGGACTAGCGGGACCCTTTAAAGAGACCCAGTACTTC. It yields the protein CAISSHGLAGPFKETQYF.

This sequence joins TRBV20-1 and TRBJ2-1; 7 nucleotides match TRBD2. The CDR3 is 14 residues long. V shed 4 bases, J shed 4 bases, and the junction held 7 bases outside the gene matches. From germline, CDR1 is DFQATT and CDR2 SNEGSKA (reference sequence). CDR3 residues: CSAMREQGYNEQFF. CDR3 DNA: TGCAGTGCTATGCGGGAGCAGGGTTACAATGAGCAGTTCTTC.

This chain links TRBV5-5 with TRBJ2-1, with D maybe TRBD2 (5 bases). CDR1 and CDR2 (germline): SGHKS, YYEKEE (reference sequence). The CDR3 sequence is 12 residues long. V shed 2 bases and J shed 7 bases, with 7 bases lying between them. The DNA for the CDR3 is TGTGCCAGCAGCTTCCGGGATAATGAGCAGTTCTTC. Amino acid sequence: CASSFRDNEQFF.

This clonotype was detected only once. This chain connects TRBV18 to TRBJ2-1; the D gene is possibly TRBD2 (6 bases). Looked up from germline, CDR1 is KGHSH and CDR2 is LQKENI. The length of the CDR3 is 14 residues. Trimming left V 6 bases short and J 5 bases short, with 14 bases between. CDR3 in DNA: TGTGCCAGCTCTCGCGGGCGGGACCACAATGAGCAGTTCTTC. Translation gives CASSRGRDHNEQFF.

The chain links TRBV11-2 to TRBJ2-5; D uncertain. This CDR3 has 15 residues. The germline V and J ends were trimmed by 0 bases and 0 bases, with 8 bases remaining between them. Germline V gives CDR1 SGHAT, CDR2 FQNNGV. CDR3 residues: CASSLDGLYQETQYF. CDR3 sequence (DNA): TGTGCCAGCAGCTTAGATGGGCTATACCAAGAGACCCAGTACTTC. The full variable domain, with the rest looked up from reference TRBV11-2 and TRBJ2-5, is EAGVAQSPRYKIIEKRQSVAFWCNPISGHATLYWYQQILGQGPKLLIQFQNNGVVDDSQLPKDRFSAERLKGVDSTLKIQPAKLEDSAVYLCASSLDGLYQETQYFGPGTRLLVL.

The chain uses TRBV6-1 and TRBJ2-2; D is possibly TRBD2 (6 bases). The CDR3 runs to 15 residues. V lost 6 bases and J 6 bases, leaving 17 bases between the germline ends. Looked up from germline, CDR1 is MNHNS and CDR2 is SASEGT. Written as DNA, the CDR3 is TGTGCCAGCAGGCGATTACAAGCGGGCGCCGGGGAGCTGTTTTTT. Its protein is CASRRLQAGAGELFF.

V and J are TRBV20-1 and TRBJ2-2; TRBD1 matches 10 bases. This CDR3 is 17 amino acids long. Germline CDR1 is DFQATT and CDR2 is SNEGSKA (reference sequence). The ends lost 0 bases at V and 2 bases at J; junction bases unmatched: 6. The CDR3 DNA sequence: TGCAGTGCTAGAGATCGGGGACAGGGGAGCAACACCGGGGAGCTGTTTTTT. It translates to CSARDRGQGSNTGELFF.

The CDR3 spells CASSLVPEGNSPLHF. CDR3 nucleotide sequence: TGCGCCAGCAGCTTGGTACCCGAGGGAAATTCACCCCTCCACTTT. This chain uses TRBV5-1 with TRBJ1-6; the D is unclear. The CDR3 is 15 amino acids. Between the trimmed V and J ends, which lost 0 bases and 7 bases, there was a span of 11 bases. Germline CDR1 is SGHRS and CDR2 is YFSETQ.

In this sample, this clonotype turned up a few times. V gene TRBV12-3 or TRBV12-4 combines with J gene TRBJ2-1; TRBD2 matches at 9 bases. V dropped 7 bases and J dropped 8; count of bases not matched to a gene: 12. This CDR3 has 15 amino acids. This CDR3 is CASNRLAGQGDEQFF. DNA of the CDR3: TGTGCCAGCAATCGCCTAGCGGGACAAGGGGATGAGCAGTTCTTC.

The chain uses TRBV20-1 and TRBJ2-5; 9 bases are shared with TRBD1. The germline V gene has CDR1 DFQATT and CDR2 SNEGSKA (reference sequence). The length of the CDR3 is 15 residues. V dropped 1 base and J dropped 7; count of bases not matched to a gene: 10. This chain's CDR3 is CSARARDRAIGTQYF. The CDR3 coding sequence is TGCAGTGCTAGAGCTAGGGACAGGGCAATAGGGACCCAGTACTTC.

This clonotype was seen a few times. The V and J genes are TRBV7-2 and TRBJ2-7, with 14 bases lining up with TRBD2. From germline, CDR1 is SGHTA and CDR2 FQGNSA. With 6 bases clipped from V and 4 bases from J, the junction kept 8 bases outside the gene matches. The CDR3 has 16 amino acids. The CDR3 DNA reads TGTGCCAGCAGTCCCGCCGGGACTAGCGGGAGATACGAGCAGTACTTC. Translating it yields CASSPAGTSGRYEQYF.

The chain combines TRBV6-1 with TRBJ2-3; perhaps TRBD1 as D (6 bases). CDR1 is MNHNS and CDR2 is SASEGT in the germline V gene. V gave up 7 bases and J gave up 1 base, with 12 bases separating them. The length of the CDR3 is 14 residues. CDR3 in DNA: TGTGCCAGCACAGAGAGACAGGGCACAGATACGCAGTATTTT. This codes for CASTERQGTDTQYF.

On this clonotype itself: Lacking the conserved final phenylalanine or tryptophan, this CDR3 likely reflects a read error. This rearrangement joins TRBV12-3 or TRBV12-4 to TRBJ1-1, with 9 positions matching TRBD1. The trim removed 2 bases at V and 5 bases at J, leaving 3 bases unmatched. The CDR3 contains 14 residues. The chain's CDR3 is CASSLFGTGTEAFL. For the CDR3, the DNA is TGTGCCAGCAGTTTATTTGGGACAGGGACTGAAGCTTTCCTT.

This clonotype appeared a few times. V is TRBV9 and J is TRBJ2-1; D may be TRBD2 (6 bases). V gave up 6 bases and J gave up 10 bases, with 20 bases separating them. There are 14 residues in the CDR3. Germline assignment: CDR1 SGDLS and CDR2 YYNGEE. The CDR3 sequence: CASTPGEAGGEQFF. For the CDR3, the DNA is TGTGCCAGCACCCCCGGGGAAGCGGGTGGCGAGCAGTTCTTC.